The 10 T cell receptor beta chains below all came from one sample that was sequenced in a study of CD8+CD57+ T cells in acquired aplastic anemia. Genomic DNA, serving as template, underwent TCR beta VDJ and CDR3 profiling. From the reads, TCRdb called clonotypes with MiXCR, one entry per CDR3 protein. The sample records about 160,000 distinct CDR3 sequences, around 48% being singletons. Those patients picked for sequencing had displayed CD8+CD57+ cell expansion on flow cytometry. The specimen sequenced was sorted CD4+, CD8+, or CD8+CD57+ T cells (not recorded which) from PBMCs. The receptors were gathered from a human donor with aplastic anemia.

This clonotype was counted many times. The genes are TRBV2 and TRBJ2-2; D not resolved. V was pared by 4 bases and J by 9 bases, with 6 bases between. CDR1 is SNHLY and CDR2 is FYNNEI in the germline V gene. This CDR3 region has 11 residues. CDR3 nucleotides: TGTGCCAGCAGTGTGGCACGGGAGCTGTTTTTT. Translation: CASSVARELFF.

This clonotype was counted many times. This chain uses TRBV9 with TRBJ1-4, with TRBD1 as a possible D gene (6 bases). This CDR3 is built from 14 residues. Germline V gene data show CDR1 as SGDLS and CDR2 as YYNGEE. V lost 5 bases and J 7 bases, leaving 15 bases between the germline ends. CDR3 coding DNA: TGTGCCAGCAGTGAGAGGGGGTCGGGTGAAAAACTGTTTTTT. Translation gives CASSERGSGEKLFF.

The chain carries TRBV25-1 and TRBJ2-7; D possibly corresponds to TRBD2 (6 bases). The CDR3 spans 15 residues. The V gene's germline CDR1 is MGHDK and CDR2 SYGVNS. V was pared by 4 bases and J by 0 bases, with 13 bases between. CDR3: CASSVPGRGSYEQYF. The DNA for the CDR3 is TGTGCCAGCAGTGTTCCAGGGCGGGGCTCCTACGAGCAGTACTTC.

Only one count was recorded for this clonotype. V gene TRBV2 combines with J gene TRBJ1-1; no clear D gene. Germline V CDR1 and CDR2: SNHLY, FYNNEI. Trimming took 5 bases from V and 6 from J, leaving 7 bases between them. The CDR3 is made up of 11 amino acids. The CDR3 nucleotides are TGTGCCAGCAGTTTTAGGGCTGAAGCTTTCTTT. As protein: CASSFRAEAFF.

This clonotype was observed a few times. The V gene is TRBV2, the J gene TRBJ1-6, with a tentative D call TRBD1 (6 bases). Trimming took 2 bases from V and 6 from J, leaving 14 bases between them. The germline V gene encodes CDR1 SNHLY and CDR2 FYNNEI. The CDR3 contains 16 residues. CDR3 DNA: TGTGCCAGCAGTGAACCCCCAGACAGGTCTAATTCACCCCTCCACTTT. Its protein is CASSEPPDRSNSPLHF.

The V and J genes are TRBV19 and TRBJ2-7; 12 nucleotides match TRBD2. V shed 3 bases and J 3 bases; nucleotides not matched to a gene: 3. The CDR3 is made up of 15 amino acids. CDR1 and CDR2 from the germline V gene are LNHDA and SQIVND (reference sequence). CDR3 region: CASSILAGGSYEQYF. DNA of the CDR3: TGTGCCAGTAGTATCCTAGCGGGAGGGAGCTACGAGCAGTACTTC.

This clonotype was seen a single time. The rearrangement links TRBV25-1 to TRBJ2-4; tentative D call: TRBD2 (5 bases). The length of the CDR3 is 14 residues. Germline V gene lookup returns CDR1 MGHDK and CDR2 SYGVNS. V was clipped by 5 bases and J by 10 bases, with 18 bases between them. The CDR3 DNA is TGTGCCAGCAGTCCAACATCGGACTCACAGATTCAGTACTTC. Translating gives CASSPTSDSQIQYF. Variable domain in full (rest from reference TRBV25-1 and TRBJ2-4): EADIYQTPRYLVIGTGKKITLECSQTMGHDKMYWYQQDPGMELHLIHYSYGVNSTEKGDLSSESTVSRIRTEHFPLTLESARPSHTSQYLCASSPTSDSQIQYFGAGTRLSVL.

This clonotype was observed once. The chain recombines TRBV20-1 with TRBJ1-3; 9 positions agree with TRBD1. Germline CDR1 and CDR2: DFQATT and SNEGSKA (reference sequence). The CDR3 contains 12 residues. The junction had 4 bases not matched to a gene; V was cut back by 4 bases and J by 9 bases. The CDR3 coding sequence is TGCAGTGCTAAGGGGACAGGGACCACCATATATTTT. Protein sequence: CSAKGTGTTIYF.

In its sample, this clonotype was seen many times. The chain couples TRBV6-4 to TRBJ1-1; weak D call: TRBD1 (6 bases). Germline CDR1 MRHNA, CDR2 SNTAGT. The V end was cut by 6 bases, the J end by 2 bases, with 13 bases between. The CDR3 consists of 14 residues. Here the CDR3 DNA reads TGTGCCAGCAGGAGGGACATTCGCAACACTGAAGCTTTCTTT. Protein: CASRRDIRNTEAFF.

Written as DNA, the CDR3 is TGTGCCATCGGGGGACAGGGAGGCTATGGCTACACCTTC. Translation gives CAIGGQGGYGYTF. The chain links TRBV10-3 to TRBJ1-2; 9 nucleotides match TRBD1. The V segment lost 8 bases and the J segment 4 bases; nucleotides outside the gene matches: 5. The CDR3 length is 13 residues. In germline, CDR1 is ENHRY, CDR2 SYGVKD.